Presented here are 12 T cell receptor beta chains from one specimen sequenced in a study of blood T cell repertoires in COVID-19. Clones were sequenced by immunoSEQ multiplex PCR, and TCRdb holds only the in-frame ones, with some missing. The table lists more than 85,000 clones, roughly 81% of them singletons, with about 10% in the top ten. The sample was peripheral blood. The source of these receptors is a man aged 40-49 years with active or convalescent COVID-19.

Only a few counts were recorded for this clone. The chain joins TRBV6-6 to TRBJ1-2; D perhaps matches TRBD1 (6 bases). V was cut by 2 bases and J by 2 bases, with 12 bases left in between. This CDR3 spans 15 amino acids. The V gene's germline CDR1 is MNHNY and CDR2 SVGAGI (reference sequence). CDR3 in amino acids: CASSYEGQTNYGYTF. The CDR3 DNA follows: TGTGCCAGCAGTTACGAAGGACAGACCAACTATGGCTACACCTTC.

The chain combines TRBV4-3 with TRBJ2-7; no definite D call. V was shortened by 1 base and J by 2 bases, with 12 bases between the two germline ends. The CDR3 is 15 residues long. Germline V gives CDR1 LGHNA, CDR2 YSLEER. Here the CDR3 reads CASSQVSRPPYEQYF. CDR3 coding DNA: TGCGCCAGCAGCCAAGTTTCCCGTCCTCCCTACGAGCAGTACTTC.

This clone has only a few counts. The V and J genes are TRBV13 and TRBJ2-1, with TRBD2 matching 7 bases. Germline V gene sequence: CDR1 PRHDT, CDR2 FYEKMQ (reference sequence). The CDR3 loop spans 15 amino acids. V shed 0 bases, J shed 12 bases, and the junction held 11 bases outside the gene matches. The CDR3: CASSLGGGGGSGQFF. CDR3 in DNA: TGTGCCAGCAGCTTAGGTGGTGGCGGGGGATCTGGGCAGTTCTTC.

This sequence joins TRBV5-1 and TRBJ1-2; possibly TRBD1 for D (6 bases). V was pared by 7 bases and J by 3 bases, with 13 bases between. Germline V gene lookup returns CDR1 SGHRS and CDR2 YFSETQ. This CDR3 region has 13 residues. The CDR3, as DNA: TGCGCCAGCTCTACAGGGCGGCACTATGGCTACACCTTC. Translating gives CASSTGRHYGYTF.

In nucleotides, the CDR3 is TGCGCCAGCAGCACAGGGGTGGGCTATAATTCACCCCTCCACTTT. This codes for CASSTGVGYNSPLHF. V gene TRBV5-1 combines with J gene TRBJ1-6; 7 nucleotides line up with TRBD1. The V gene end was trimmed by 4 bases and the J gene end by 3 bases; junction bases not matched to a gene: 4. Germline-derived CDR1 and CDR2 are SGHRS and YFSETQ. The CDR3 is 15 amino acids.

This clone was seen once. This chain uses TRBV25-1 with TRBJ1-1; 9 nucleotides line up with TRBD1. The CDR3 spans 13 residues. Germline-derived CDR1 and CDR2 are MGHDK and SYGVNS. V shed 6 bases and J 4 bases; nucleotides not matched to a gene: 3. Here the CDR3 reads CASRGQGSTEAFF. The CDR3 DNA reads TGTGCCAGCAGGGGACAGGGTTCCACTGAAGCTTTCTTT.

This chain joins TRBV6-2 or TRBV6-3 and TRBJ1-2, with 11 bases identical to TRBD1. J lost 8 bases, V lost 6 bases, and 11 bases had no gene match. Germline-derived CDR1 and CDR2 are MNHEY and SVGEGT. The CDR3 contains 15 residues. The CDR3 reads CASSLRGQGGGGYTF. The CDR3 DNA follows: TGTGCCAGCAGCCTCCGGGGACAGGGGGGAGGAGGCTACACCTTC.

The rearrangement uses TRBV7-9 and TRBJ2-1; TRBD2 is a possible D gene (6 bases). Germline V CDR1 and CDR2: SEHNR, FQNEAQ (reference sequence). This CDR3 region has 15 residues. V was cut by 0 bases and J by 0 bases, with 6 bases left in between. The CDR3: CASSLAGSSYNEQFF. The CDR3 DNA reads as TGTGCCAGCAGCTTAGCCGGGAGCTCCTACAATGAGCAGTTCTTC.

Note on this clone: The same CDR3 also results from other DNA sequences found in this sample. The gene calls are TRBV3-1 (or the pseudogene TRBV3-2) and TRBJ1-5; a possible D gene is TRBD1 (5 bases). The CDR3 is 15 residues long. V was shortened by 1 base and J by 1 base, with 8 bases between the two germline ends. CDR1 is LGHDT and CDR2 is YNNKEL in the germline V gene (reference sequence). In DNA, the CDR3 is TGTGCCAGCAGCCAAGGCACAGGCAGCAATCAGCCCCAGCATTTT. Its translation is CASSQGTGSNQPQHF.

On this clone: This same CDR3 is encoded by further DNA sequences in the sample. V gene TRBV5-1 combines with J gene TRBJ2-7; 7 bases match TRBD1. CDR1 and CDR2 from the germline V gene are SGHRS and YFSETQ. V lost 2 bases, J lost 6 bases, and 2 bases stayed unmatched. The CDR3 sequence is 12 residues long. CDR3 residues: CASSLQGREQYF. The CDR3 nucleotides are TGCGCCAGCAGCTTACAGGGGCGCGAGCAGTACTTC.

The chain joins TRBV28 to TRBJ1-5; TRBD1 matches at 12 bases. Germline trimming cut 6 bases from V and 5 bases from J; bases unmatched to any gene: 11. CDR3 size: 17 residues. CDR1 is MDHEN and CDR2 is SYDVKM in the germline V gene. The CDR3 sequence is CASSSFGGQGADQPQHF. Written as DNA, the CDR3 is TGTGCCAGCAGCTCATTTGGGGGACAGGGGGCGGATCAGCCCCAGCATTTT.

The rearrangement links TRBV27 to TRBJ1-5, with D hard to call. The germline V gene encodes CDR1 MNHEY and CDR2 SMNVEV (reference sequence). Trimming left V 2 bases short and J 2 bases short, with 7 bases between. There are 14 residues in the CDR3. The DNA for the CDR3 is TGTGCCAGCAGTTTAGTTCGCGGCAATCAGCCCCAGCATTTT. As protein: CASSLVRGNQPQHF.